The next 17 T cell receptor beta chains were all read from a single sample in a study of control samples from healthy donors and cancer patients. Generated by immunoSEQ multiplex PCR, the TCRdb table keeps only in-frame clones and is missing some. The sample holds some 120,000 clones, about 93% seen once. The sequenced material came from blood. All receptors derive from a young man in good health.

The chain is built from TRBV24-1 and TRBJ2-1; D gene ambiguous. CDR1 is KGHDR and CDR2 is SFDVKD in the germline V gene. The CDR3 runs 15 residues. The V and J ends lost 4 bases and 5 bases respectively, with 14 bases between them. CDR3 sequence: CATSDPRLTNNEQFF. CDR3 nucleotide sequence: TGTGCCACCAGTGACCCCCGACTGACGAACAATGAGCAGTTCTTC.

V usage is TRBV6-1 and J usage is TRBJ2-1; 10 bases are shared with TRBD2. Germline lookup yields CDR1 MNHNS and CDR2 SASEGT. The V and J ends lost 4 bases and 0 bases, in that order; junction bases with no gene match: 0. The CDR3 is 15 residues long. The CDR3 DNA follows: TGTGCCAGCAGTGTAGCGGGGGGCTCCTACAATGAGCAGTTCTTC. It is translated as CASSVAGGSYNEQFF.

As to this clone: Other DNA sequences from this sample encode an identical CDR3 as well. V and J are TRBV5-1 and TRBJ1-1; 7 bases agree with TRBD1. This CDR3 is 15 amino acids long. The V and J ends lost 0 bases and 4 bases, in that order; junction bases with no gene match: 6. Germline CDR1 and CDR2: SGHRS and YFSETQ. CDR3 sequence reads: CASSLGGAGGTEAFF. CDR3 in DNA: TGCGCCAGCAGCTTGGGTGGGGCAGGGGGCACTGAAGCTTTCTTT.

The CDR3 nucleotides are TGTGCCAGCAGCTTGCGGGGGCAGAACACCGGGGAGCTGTTTTTT. Residues: CASSLRGQNTGELFF. The chain combines TRBV5-5 with TRBJ2-2, with D perhaps given as TRBD1 or TRBD2 (6 bases each). The CDR3 runs to 15 residues. Germline CDR1 SGHKS, CDR2 YYEKEE (reference sequence). Trimming pared 1 base from V and 1 base from J, leaving 8 bases between.

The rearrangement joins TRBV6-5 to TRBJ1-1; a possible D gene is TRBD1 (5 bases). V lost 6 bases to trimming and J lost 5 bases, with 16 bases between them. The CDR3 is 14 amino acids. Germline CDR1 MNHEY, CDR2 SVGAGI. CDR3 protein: CASRHTNEGTEAFF. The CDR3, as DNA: TGTGCCAGCAGACACACGAACGAGGGGACTGAAGCTTTCTTT.

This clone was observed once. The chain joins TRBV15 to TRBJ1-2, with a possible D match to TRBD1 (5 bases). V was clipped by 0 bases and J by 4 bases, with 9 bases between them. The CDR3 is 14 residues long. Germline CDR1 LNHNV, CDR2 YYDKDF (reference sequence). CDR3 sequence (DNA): TGTGCCACCAGCAGAGATAAGGGGTCCTATGGCTACACCTTC. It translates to CATSRDKGSYGYTF. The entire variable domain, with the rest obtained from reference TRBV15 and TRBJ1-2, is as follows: DAMVIQNPRYQVTQFGKPVTLSCSQTLNHNVMYWYQQKSSQAPKLLFHYYDKDFNNEADTPDNFQSRRPNTSFCFLDIRSPGLGDTAMYLCATSRDKGSYGYTFGSGTRLTVV.

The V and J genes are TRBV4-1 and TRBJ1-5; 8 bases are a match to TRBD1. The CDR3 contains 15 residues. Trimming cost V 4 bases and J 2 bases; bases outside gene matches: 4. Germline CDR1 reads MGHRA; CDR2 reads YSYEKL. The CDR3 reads CASSPLQGGNQPQHF. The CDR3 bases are TGCGCCAGCAGCCCACTACAGGGGGGCAATCAGCCCCAGCATTTT.

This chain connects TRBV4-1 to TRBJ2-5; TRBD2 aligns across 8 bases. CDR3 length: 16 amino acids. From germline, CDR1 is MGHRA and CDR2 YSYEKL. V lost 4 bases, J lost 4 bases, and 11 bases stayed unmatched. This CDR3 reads CASSRQIRGGPETQYF. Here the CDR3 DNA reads TGCGCCAGCAGCCGACAGATCCGGGGGGGCCCAGAGACCCAGTACTTC.

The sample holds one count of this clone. For the CDR3, the DNA is TGTGCCAGCAGACCACAGGGTCCGAACACTGAAGCTTTCTTT. Translating it yields CASRPQGPNTEAFF. The chain carries TRBV5-4 and TRBJ1-1, with a possible D match to TRBD1 (6 bases). The CDR3 loop spans 14 amino acids. The V and J ends lost 5 bases and 1 base respectively, with 12 bases between them. Germline V lookup: CDR1 SGHNT, CDR2 YYREEE (reference sequence).

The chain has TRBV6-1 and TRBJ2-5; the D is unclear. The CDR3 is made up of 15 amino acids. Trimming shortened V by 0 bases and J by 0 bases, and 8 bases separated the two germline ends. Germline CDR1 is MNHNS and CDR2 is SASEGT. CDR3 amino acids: CASSEALAYQETQYF. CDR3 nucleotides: TGTGCCAGCAGTGAAGCCCTGGCGTACCAAGAGACCCAGTACTTC.

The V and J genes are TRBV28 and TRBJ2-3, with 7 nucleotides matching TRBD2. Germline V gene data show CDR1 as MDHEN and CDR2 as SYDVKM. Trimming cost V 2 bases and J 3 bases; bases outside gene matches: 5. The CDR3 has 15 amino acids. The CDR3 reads CASSLGRGKTDTQYF. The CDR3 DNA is TGTGCCAGCAGTTTAGGGCGGGGGAAGACAGATACGCAGTATTTT.

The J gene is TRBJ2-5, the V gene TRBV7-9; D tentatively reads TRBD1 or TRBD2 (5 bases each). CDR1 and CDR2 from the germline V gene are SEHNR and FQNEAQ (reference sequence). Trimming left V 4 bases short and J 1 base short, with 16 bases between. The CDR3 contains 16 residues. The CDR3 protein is CASSSRGVKVQETQYF. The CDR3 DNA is TGTGCCAGCAGCTCGAGAGGGGTTAAGGTCCAAGAGACCCAGTACTTC.

The CDR3 sequence: CASRASGTGYREQYF. DNA for the CDR3: TGTGCCAGTAGGGCGTCCGGGACAGGGTACCGCGAGCAGTACTTC. The J gene is TRBJ2-7, the V gene TRBV19, with 9 bases fitting TRBD1. CDR3 length: 15 amino acids. CDR1 LNHDA and CDR2 SQIVND come from the germline V gene (reference sequence). Losses at the gene ends were 6 bases for V and 6 bases for J; bases not matched to a gene: 12.

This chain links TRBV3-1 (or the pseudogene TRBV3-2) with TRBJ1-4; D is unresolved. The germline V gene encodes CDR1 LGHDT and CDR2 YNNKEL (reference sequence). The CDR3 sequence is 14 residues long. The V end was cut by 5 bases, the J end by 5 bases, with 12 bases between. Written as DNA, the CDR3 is TGTGCCAGCAGCTGGACCCACCCGAATGAAAAACTGTTTTTT. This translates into CASSWTHPNEKLFF.

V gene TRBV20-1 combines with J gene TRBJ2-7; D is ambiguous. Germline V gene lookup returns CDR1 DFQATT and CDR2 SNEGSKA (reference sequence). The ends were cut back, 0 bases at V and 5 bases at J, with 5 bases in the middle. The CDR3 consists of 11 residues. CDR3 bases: TGCAGTGCTAGAGATCACCACGAGCAGTACTTC. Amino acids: CSARDHHEQYF.

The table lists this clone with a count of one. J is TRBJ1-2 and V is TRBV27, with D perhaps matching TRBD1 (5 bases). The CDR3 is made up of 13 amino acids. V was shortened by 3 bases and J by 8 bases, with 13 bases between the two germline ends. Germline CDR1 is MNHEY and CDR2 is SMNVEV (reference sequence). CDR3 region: CASSFYQGRGYTF. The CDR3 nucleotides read TGTGCCAGCAGTTTCTACCAGGGACGCGGCTACACCTTC.

The DNA for the CDR3 is TGTGCCAGCTCAAAGGGACAGGGCCACGGGGAGCTGTTTTTT. Translation: CASSKGQGHGELFF. The V call is TRBV18, the J call TRBJ2-2, with 9 bases aligning to TRBD1. Per the germline V gene, CDR1 is KGHSH and CDR2 is LQKENI. This CDR3 has 14 residues. V was clipped by 5 bases and J by 7 bases; unmatched bases: 5.